This TCR beta chain was sequenced in a study of blood T cells in healthy people across ages (dated by TCRdb to between 2014 and 2017). For the study in its entirety: In model experiments, roughly one uniquely barcoded TCR beta cDNA molecule per two T cells was captured by template switching. Donors of different ages were randomly distributed across sequencing lanes to avoid experimental bias. Using the same blood draw, the study looked at two additional independent replicas of 1 million unique cDNA reads for two donors, one aged 18 to 30 and the other aged 80 or older. Using deep sequencing normalized with unique cDNA molecular identifiers, the study measured how TCR beta repertoire diversity changes with age. The donors were divided into four age groups: young (average around 16 years), middle-aged (approximately 41), aged (about 62) and long-lived (about 84). What the work shows at the level of the full study, not this receptor alone: A strong correlation was found between observed TCR beta diversity and the percentage of naive T cells measured by flow cytometry. Compared with the aged group, more naive CD4+ T cells, fewer expanded clones and increased TCR diversity were shown by the long-lived group, suggesting age selection. Because profiling used bulk unsorted PBMCs, naive and antigen-experienced compartments could not be compared conclusively. Total diversity estimates from one million sequenced T cells were considered lower bounds and underestimates. As age increased, observed TCR beta diversity per million T cells dropped in a roughly linear way, and a significant reduction was already evident by age around 41. Because the CMV infection status of the donors was unknown, age-related changes in expanded clonotypes may potentially have been confounded.

From cysteine to phenylalanine, the CDR3 is 16 amino acids long. Of the read, only the CDR3 DNA is kept; its 48 bases are in frame from base 1. Cut back by 0 bases and 6 bases, the V and J ends lie 18 bases apart. CDR1 and CDR2 are drawn from the germline V gene (reference sequence): GTSNPN, SVGIG. The approximately 39 donors, aged 6 to 90 years, were systemically healthy Caucasian individuals from Russia. Each donor gave ten milliliters of peripheral blood, collected into EDTA-treated Vacutainer tubes. Ficoll-Paque density-gradient centrifugation was used to isolate PBMCs, with at least 7 million per sample. Trizol reagent was used to extract total RNA from PBMCs, with at least 6 micrograms per sample. Naive CD45RAhigh/CD27high T cell percentages were measured by flow cytometry on a PBMC aliquot from every donor. Note on this clonotype: Its target antigen remains unknown. No quality values exist for individual bases; no much larger clone is one base distant.

Receptors were amplified or captured by 5' RACE. Sequencing was performed on an Illumina HiSeq 2500. A second PCR of about 7 to 12 cycles was run with a J-beta primer mix and a sample-barcoded 5' primer. Each TCR beta cDNA molecule received a unique molecular identifier from a template-switch 5' adaptor carrying 12 random nucleotides. Each sample yielded at least 2.5 million CDR3-containing paired-end reads. The Mint cDNA synthesis kit, primed by a TRBC-specific oligonucleotide, was used to synthesize first-strand cDNA from all RNA. Following uracil-DNA glycosylase treatment, all cDNA underwent a first 18-cycle PCR with the universal primers M1SS and BC2_uni_R. For the original study's pipeline: For normalization, 1 million high-quality reads, each with a distinct molecular identifier, were randomly selected from each sample. Instead of being binned into consensus sequences, reads with shared molecular identifiers were discarded. MiTCR, set to a Q25 quality threshold and the strictest error-elimination algorithm, was used for CDR3 identification, clonotype clustering and error correction. A nonparametric unseen species model with Euler transformation was used to estimate lower-bound total TCR beta diversity. In TCRdb, the public reads were trimmed at Q25 with fastp and aligned with MiXCR, with productive beta chains retained. Identical CDR3 proteins give one entry, which carries the most common genes and DNA. These V and J calls rely on TCRdb rather than the paper's analysis. The sample records around 870,000 distinct CDR3 sequences, about 30% of which are singletons. Approximately 15% of the sample lies in the top ten.

This chain joins TRBV30 to TRBJ1-5; the D gene is possibly TRBD1, with 6 bases matching. The TCR originated in a woman of 80 years or more in good health. Sequenced: blood. The DNA sequence is TGTGCCTGGAGTGTACCCCCGGACAGTGGCCGTCAGCCCCAGCATTTT. This codes for CAWSVPPDSGRQPQHF.